The rows below give T cell receptor beta chains drawn from one sample of a study of Graves' ophthalmopathy and Graves' hyperthyroidism. Each CDR3 protein is one row after TCRdb ran MiXCR on the multiplex PCR reads. The repertoire holds around 1.1 million distinct CDR3 sequences, with 35% to 45% as singletons. The specimen sequenced was peripheral blood or thyroid tissue (not recorded which). The receptors were gathered from an adult man with Graves' hyperthyroidism. Each CDR3 is given with its conserved first and last residue. Each record gives: D gene, J gene, clone size, V gene, CDR3 protein, CDR3 DNA. A D gene is named only where the DNA matches it firmly. Clone size appears in some rows only: once, few, many, or a class for an expanded clone.

-	TRBJ2-5	-	TRBV4-1	CASSQEAGTGETQYF	TGCGCCAGCAGCCAAGAGGCAGGAACGGGAGAGACCCAGTACTTC
TRBD2	TRBJ2-5	once	TRBV15	CATSARTREETQYF	TGTGCCACCAGCGCTCGGACTAGAGAAGAGACCCAGTACTTC
TRBD1	TRBJ1-3	few	TRBV6-1	CASSEILGETGAGNTIYF	TGTGCCAGCAGTGAAATCCTCGGCGAGACAGGGGCTGGAAACACCATATATTTT
-	TRBJ1-6	-	TRBV20-1	CSASPGNSPLHF	TGCAGTGCTTCCCCAGGGAATTCACCCCTCCACTTT
-	TRBJ2-1	-	TRBV29-1	CSVEQMDGNEQFF	TGCAGCGTTGAACAAATGGACGGCAATGAGCAGTTCTTC
-	TRBJ1-2	few	TRBV4-3	CASSQETGTAAYTF	TGCGCCAGCAGCCAAGAGACCGGGACTGCTGCCTACACCTTC
TRBD1	TRBJ1-1	-	TRBV6-5	CASSSIGIFAGGISEAFF	TGTGCCAGCAGTTCAATTGGGATTTTTGCAGGGGGCATCTCTGAAGCTTTCTTT
-	TRBJ1-5	-	TRBV12-3/TRBV12-4	CASSLPWGGPQHF	TGTGCCAGCAGTTTACCCTGGGGTGGGCCCCAGCATTTT
-	TRBJ1-5	many	TRBV7-9	CASSSAGTHSNQPQHF	TGTGCCAGCAGCTCGGCCGGGACCCATAGCAATCAGCCCCAGCATTTT
-	TRBJ2-7	-	TRBV7-9	CATGTWDEQYF	TGTGCCACCGGGACATGGGACGAGCAGTACTTC
-	TRBJ1-5	few	TRBV5-5	CASSRDSLSNQPQHF	TGTGCCAGCAGCCGGGACTCTCTTAGCAATCAGCCCCAGCATTTT
-	TRBJ1-2	-	TRBV6-5	CASGELGGSDGYTF	TGTGCCAGCGGTGAATTGGGGGGCTCTGATGGCTACACCTTC
TRBD1	TRBJ1-4	-	TRBV12-3/TRBV12-4	CASRRPPGTATNEKLFF	TGTGCCAGCAGGAGACCCCCCGGGACAGCAACTAATGAAAAACTGTTTTTT